The 25 T cell receptor beta chains presented below share a single source sample, sequenced in a study of Tregs in tolerant kidney transplant recipients. Measured with immunoSEQ multiplex PCR; TCRdb has only the in-frame clones, and not every one. Its table records some 52,000 clones. The sample in question was CD4+ T cells from blood, obtained before the transplant. These receptors were collected from a human donor who received a combined kidney and bone marrow transplant.

Turning to this clone: The read finishes 3 residues shy of the CDR3 end, and the germline J gene is used to complete it. The chain uses TRBV19 and TRBJ2-2; D unresolved. The V gene lost 10 bases and the J gene lost 0 bases, with 6 bases spanning the gap. Germline loops: CDR1 LNHDA, CDR2 SQIVND (reference sequence). This CDR3 comprises 12 residues. CDR3 protein: CAITTNTGELFF. Incomplete CDR3 DNA: TGTGCCATAACAACGAACACCGGGGAG.

Of note for this clone: The missing CDR3 end, 3 residues past where the read stops, is filled in from the germline J gene. J is TRBJ1-6 and V is TRBV7-8; weak D call: TRBD1 (6 bases). The CDR3 is 17 residues long. V shed 1 base and J shed 10 bases, with 20 bases lying between them. Looked up from germline, CDR1 is SGHVS and CDR2 is FQNEAQ. The part of the CDR3 DNA that was read is TGTGCCAGCAGCTTAGAACGCGGGGGACACGCGGGGTCACCC. It yields the protein CASSLERGGHAGSP. The entire CDR3 sequence reads CASSLERGGHAGSPLHF.

Notes on this clone: Sequencing ends 3 residues short of the CDR3 end; the germline J gene provides the rest. J is TRBJ1-1 and V is TRBV19; 9 bases map to TRBD1. This CDR3 spans 13 amino acids. The germline gives CDR1 LNHDA, CDR2 SQIVND (reference sequence). The chain's CDR3 is CASSIPGTGKAFF. CDR3 bases read: TGTGCCAGTAGTATTCCCGGGACAGGGAAA.

Comment on this clone: The read stops 3 residues short of the end of the CDR3; the missing end is completed from the germline J gene. The chain joins TRBV29-1 to TRBJ2-3, with D possibly TRBD1 on 6 matching bases. CDR1 is SQVTM and CDR2 is ANQGSEA in the germline V gene. This CDR3 spans 15 amino acids. Trimming shortened V by 6 bases and J by 6 bases, and 22 bases separated the two germline ends. The CDR3 loop reads CSVPQGWGIRDTQYF. The CDR3 DNA, read in part, is TGCAGCGTACCACAGGGTTGGGGCATACGGGATACG.

With respect to this clone: Coverage ceases 3 residues before the CDR3 finishes, and the germline J gene fills in the end. The rearrangement uses TRBV6-1 and TRBJ2-7; D ambiguous. Germline loops: CDR1 MNHNS, CDR2 SASEGT. Trimming removed 3 bases at V and 4 bases at J, with 4 bases between. CDR3 length equals 11 residues. CDR3 loop: CASSDPYEQYF. The sequenced part of the CDR3 DNA is TGTGCCAGCAGTGACCCGTACGAG.

With respect to this clone: The read halts 3 residues ahead of the CDR3 end, with the missing end drawn from the germline J gene. The J gene is TRBJ1-2, the V gene TRBV7-2, with D hard to call. The V end was cut by 0 bases, the J end by 7 bases, with 6 bases between. The germline V gene encodes CDR1 SGHTA and CDR2 FQGNSA. This CDR3 comprises 12 residues. CDR3 DNA (partial): TGTGCCAGCAGCTTAGCCCCCTTTGGC. Protein sequence: CASSLAPFG. The CDR3 as a whole reads CASSLAPFGYTF. Filled out from reference TRBV7-2 and TRBJ1-2, the complete variable domain reads GAGVSQSPSNKVTEKGKDVELRCDPISGHTALYWYRQSLGQGLEFLIYFQGNSAPDKSGLPSDRFSAERTGGSVSTLTIQRTQQEDSAVYLCASSLAPFGYTFGSGTRLTVV.

Turning to this clone: The sequence runs out 3 residues before the end of the CDR3; the remainder is reconstructed from the germline J gene. V and J are TRBV7-6 and TRBJ2-2, with TRBD1 matching 7 bases. Trimming cost V 5 bases and J 1 base; bases outside gene matches: 4. Germline lookup yields CDR1 SGHVS and CDR2 FNYEAQ. CDR3 length: 15 amino acids. CDR3 amino acids: CASSGGQKNTGELFF. Incomplete CDR3 DNA: TGTGCCAGCAGCGGGGGACAGAAGAACACCGGGGAG. Variable domain in full (rest from reference TRBV7-6 and TRBJ2-2): GAGVSQSPRYKVTKRGQDVALRCDPISGHVSLYWYRQALGQGPEFLTYFNYEAQQDKSGLPNDRFSAERPEGSISTLTIQRTEQRDSAMYRCASSGGQKNTGELFFGEGSRLTVL.

A word on this clone: The CDR3 extends 3 residues past the end of the read, so its final part is completed from the germline J gene. J is TRBJ2-4 and V is TRBV5-1; perhaps TRBD1 as D (5 bases). This CDR3 contains 15 residues. V lost 0 bases, J lost 0 bases, and 7 bases lay in between. Germline V gene sequence: CDR1 SGHRS, CDR2 YFSETQ. CDR3 in amino acids: CASSLGTPAKNIQYF. CDR3 DNA (partial): TGCGCCAGCAGCTTGGGGACACCAGCCAAAAACATT.

Comment on this clone: The DNA ends 3 residues before the CDR3 does, and the rest of the CDR3 is filled in from the germline J gene. The V call is TRBV7-9, the J call TRBJ2-1, with D perhaps TRBD2 (5 bases). Trimming took off 5 bases at V and 1 base at J, with 9 bases between the two ends. The germline V gene has CDR1 SEHNR and CDR2 FQNEAQ (reference sequence). This CDR3 is 14 amino acids long. The sequenced part of the CDR3 DNA is TGTGCCAGCAGCCTCGGGGTTTCCTACAATGAG. Translating it yields CASSLGVSYNE. The entire CDR3 sequence reads CASSLGVSYNEQFF.

With respect to this clone: The read ends 3 residues shy of where the CDR3 ends; the end is completed using the germline J gene. The V gene is TRBV19, the J gene TRBJ1-6, with 8 bases lining up with TRBD1. The CDR3 contains 17 residues. The J segment lost 0 bases and the V segment lost 5 bases, leaving 6 bases of the junction unmatched. The germline gives CDR1 LNHDA, CDR2 SQIVND (reference sequence). The CDR3 loop is CASSETGTGSYNSPLHF. Incomplete CDR3 DNA: TGTGCCAGTAGTGAAACCGGGACAGGCTCCTATAATTCACCC.

Notes on this clone: The read falls 3 residues short of the CDR3 end, and the missing part is taken from the germline J gene. The V and J genes are TRBV29-1 and TRBJ1-1, with a tentative D call TRBD1 (5 bases). Looked up from germline, CDR1 is SQVTM and CDR2 is ANQGSEA. CDR3 length: 15 residues. The V and J ends lost 2 bases and 1 base respectively, with 14 bases between them. This chain's CDR3 is CSVETRGWGNTEAFF. CDR3 bases read: TGCAGCGTTGAAACCCGGGGGTGGGGGAACACTGAA.

For this clone: The sequence runs out 3 residues before the end of the CDR3; the remainder is reconstructed from the germline J gene. The chain couples TRBV7-2 to TRBJ1-6, with 9 bases fitting TRBD1. Trimming at V came to 6 bases and at J to 3 bases, leaving 0 bases not matched to a gene. Per the germline V gene, CDR1 is SGHTA and CDR2 is FQGNSA. The CDR3 totals 14 residues. Incomplete CDR3 DNA: TGTGCCAGCAGGACAGGGGGCTATAATTCACCC. Amino acids: CASRTGGYNSP. The CDR3, in full, reads CASRTGGYNSPLHF. The entire variable domain, with the rest obtained from reference TRBV7-2 and TRBJ1-6, is as follows: GAGVSQSPSNKVTEKGKDVELRCDPISGHTALYWYRQSLGQGLEFLIYFQGNSAPDKSGLPSDRFSAERTGGSVSTLTIQRTQQEDSAVYLCASRTGGYNSPLHFGNGTRLTVT.

Frequency places this clone as medium-sized (0.01 to 0.1%). The read gets to within 3 residues of the CDR3 end, and the germline J gene fills in the rest. This sequence joins TRBV12-3 or TRBV12-4 and TRBJ2-5; 13 bases line up with TRBD2. J was trimmed by 3 bases and V by 2 bases; bases with no gene match: 12. The CDR3 is 19 residues long. CDR3: CASSLPELAGGLREETQYF. The sequenced part of the CDR3 DNA is TGTGCCAGCAGTTTACCCGAACTAGCGGGGGGGCTTAGAGAAGAGACC.

As regards this clone: The read ends 3 residues before the CDR3 terminus; that terminus is restored from the germline J gene. V and J are TRBV30 and TRBJ2-1, with 8 bases fitting TRBD1. Germline CDR1 and CDR2: GTSNPN and SVGIG (reference sequence). Trimming took 2 bases from V and 5 from J; bases not matched to a gene: 11. There are 16 residues in the CDR3. Incomplete CDR3 DNA: TGTGCCTGGAGTAGACGGGGCAGGGGGCTCAACAATGAG. Its translation is CAWSRRGRGLNNE. The full-length CDR3 reads as CAWSRRGRGLNNEQFF.

Concerning this clone: Read coverage stops 3 residues before the CDR3 terminus; the germline J gene supplies the remainder. This chain joins TRBV6-2 or TRBV6-3 and TRBJ2-1; D not resolved. V dropped 6 bases and J dropped 8 bases, with 5 bases sitting between them. CDR3 length: 10 amino acids. CDR1 and CDR2 from the germline V gene are MNHEY and SVGEGT. CDR3 amino acids: CASSDYEQFF. CDR3 DNA (partial): TGTGCCAGCAGCGACTATGAG.

Regarding this clone: Coverage ceases 3 residues before the CDR3 finishes, and the germline J gene fills in the end. The J gene is TRBJ2-7, the V gene TRBV19; 8 bases map to TRBD2. The ends lost 4 bases at V and 3 bases at J; junction bases unmatched: 14. The CDR3 is made up of 17 amino acids. Germline V gene lookup returns CDR1 LNHDA and CDR2 SQIVND (reference sequence). The CDR3 bases that were read are TGTGCCAGTAGTAAAATGGGAGGACTAGCTTCAATCTACGAG. Translated, it gives CASSKMGGLASIYE. The CDR3 reads in full as CASSKMGGLASIYEQYF. Filled out from reference TRBV19 and TRBJ2-7, the complete variable domain reads DGGITQSPKYLFRKEGQNVTLSCEQNLNHDAMYWYRQDPGQGLRLIYYSQIVNDFQKGDIAEGYSVSREKKESFPLTVTSAQKNPTAFYLCASSKMGGLASIYEQYFGPGTRLTVT.

Points on this clone: The DNA ends 3 residues before the CDR3 does, and the rest of the CDR3 is filled in from the germline J gene. The rearrangement uses TRBV6-2 or TRBV6-3 and TRBJ1-2; weak D call: TRBD1 (5 bases). The germline CDR1 and CDR2 sequences are MNHEY and SVGEGT. The CDR3 runs to 15 residues. This chain's CDR3 is CASSSLRGGSGGYTF. Partial CDR3 DNA: TGTGCCAGCAGTTCCCTTCGGGGGGGAAGTGGCGGC.

About this clone itself: The read ends 3 residues shy of where the CDR3 ends; the end is completed using the germline J gene. The gene calls are TRBV6-2 or TRBV6-3 and TRBJ1-3, with D uncertain. Germline CDR1 reads MNHEY; CDR2 reads SVGEGT. Between the trimmed V and J ends, which lost 3 bases and 4 bases, there was a span of 10 bases. The CDR3 spans 14 residues. CDR3 loop: CASSYGPGGNTIYF. The part of the CDR3 DNA that was read is TGTGCCAGCAGTTATGGGCCAGGAGGAAACACC.

Concerning this clone itself: Read data end 3 residues before the CDR3 end; the end is taken from the germline J gene. The chain links TRBV18 to TRBJ1-1; 7 bases align to TRBD1. CDR1 is KGHSH, CDR2 LQKENI, per germline. The J segment lost 3 bases and the V segment lost 5 bases, leaving 9 bases of the junction unmatched. The CDR3 contains 15 residues. Partial CDR3 DNA: TGTGCCAGCTCATACGACAGGGCGCTTGACACTGAA. Its translation: CASSYDRALDTE. The full CDR3 protein is CASSYDRALDTEAFF.

With respect to this clone: Read data end 3 residues before the CDR3 end; the end is taken from the germline J gene. This chain links TRBV6-2 or TRBV6-3 with TRBJ1-2; D is ambiguous. Germline V gene sequence: CDR1 MNHEY, CDR2 SVGEGT. CDR3 length: 13 amino acids. The CDR3 sequence is CASSPQYYGAYTF. Incomplete CDR3 DNA: TGTGCCAGCAGTCCCCAATACTACGGCGCC.

A note on this clone: The observed sequence ends 3 residues before the CDR3 terminus, with the missing tail filled in from the germline J gene. The rearrangement joins TRBV7-2 to TRBJ1-5; 9 bases are a match to TRBD1. The CDR3 consists of 15 residues. Per germline, CDR1 SGHTA and CDR2 FQGNSA. V shed 5 bases, J shed 2 bases, and the junction held 4 bases outside the gene matches. The CDR3 region is CASSTQGAGNQPQHF. The covered CDR3 bases are TGTGCCAGCAGCACACAGGGGGCTGGCAATCAGCCC.

On this clone itself: Read data end 3 residues before the CDR3 end; the end is taken from the germline J gene. The V and J genes are TRBV13 and TRBJ2-3; 11 bases line up with TRBD2. In germline, CDR1 is PRHDT, CDR2 FYEKMQ (reference sequence). CDR3 length equals 18 residues. The junction had 16 bases not matched to a gene; V was cut back by 5 bases and J by 6 bases. Partial CDR3 DNA: TGTGCCAGCAGCCGACTCGGGACTAGCGGACCCGAGGCGGATACG. The encoded protein is CASSRLGTSGPEADT. In full, the CDR3 reads CASSRLGTSGPEADTQYF.

Concerning this clone: The sequenced fragment ends 3 residues before the CDR3 boundary, so the rest is inferred from the germline J gene. The rearrangement links TRBV6-4 to TRBJ1-1; D not certain. Trimming cost V 0 bases and J 5 bases, with 7 bases left between them. The CDR3 has 13 residues. The germline CDR1 and CDR2 sequences are MRHNA and SNTAGT. The CDR3 DNA, read in part, is TGTGCCAGCAGTGACTCTGAGGCTACTGAA. Translation gives CASSDSEATE. The CDR3 reads in full as CASSDSEATEAFF.

The CDR3 protein is CASSRASSGGYEQYF. Incomplete CDR3 DNA: TGTGCCAGCAGTCGCGCATCTAGCGGGGGGTACGAG. The rearrangement links TRBV11-2 to TRBJ2-7; 11 nucleotides match TRBD2. The CDR3 extends 3 residues past the end of the read, so its final part is completed from the germline J gene. The trim removed 6 bases at V and 4 bases at J, leaving 8 bases unmatched. The CDR3 has 15 amino acids. Germline V gene lookup returns CDR1 SGHAT and CDR2 FQNNGV.

The chain's CDR3 is CAWRGRGPYGYTF. The CDR3 bases that were read are TGTGCCTGGCGTGGCAGGGGGCCCTATGGC. The gene calls are TRBV30 and TRBJ1-2; the match to TRBD1 covers 8 bases. The DNA ends 3 residues before the CDR3 does, and the rest of the CDR3 is filled in from the germline J gene. The CDR3 covers 13 residues. V lost 5 bases, J lost 4 bases, and 6 bases stayed unmatched. Germline V gene data show CDR1 as GTSNPN and CDR2 as SVGIG (reference sequence).